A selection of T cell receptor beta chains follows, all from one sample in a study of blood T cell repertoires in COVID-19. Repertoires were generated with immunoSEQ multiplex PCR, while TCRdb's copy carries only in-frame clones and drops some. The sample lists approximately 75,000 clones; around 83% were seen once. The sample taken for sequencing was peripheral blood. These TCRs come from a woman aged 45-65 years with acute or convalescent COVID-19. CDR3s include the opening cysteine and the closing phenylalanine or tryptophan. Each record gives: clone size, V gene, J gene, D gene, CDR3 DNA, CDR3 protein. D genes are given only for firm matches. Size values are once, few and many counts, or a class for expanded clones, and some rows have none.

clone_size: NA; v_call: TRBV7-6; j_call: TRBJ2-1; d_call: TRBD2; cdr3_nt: TGTGCCAGCAGCTTAGGTCACCTAGCGGTTGACTCCTACAATGAGCAGTTCTTC; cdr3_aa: CASSLGHLAVDSYNEQFF
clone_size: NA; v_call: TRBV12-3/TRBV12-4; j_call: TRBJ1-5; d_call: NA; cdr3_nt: TGTGCCAGCAGCCATTTTAGCAATCAGCCCCAGCATTTT; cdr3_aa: CASSHFSNQPQHF
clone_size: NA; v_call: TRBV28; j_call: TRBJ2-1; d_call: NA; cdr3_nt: TGTGCCAGCAGTCTCCCCAGAGGGAGCGGCTACAATGAGCAGTTCTTC; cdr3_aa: CASSLPRGSGYNEQFF
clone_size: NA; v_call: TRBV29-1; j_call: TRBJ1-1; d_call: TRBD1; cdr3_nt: TGCAGCGTTGAAGATCTTGGAGGGGGCTCGTTT; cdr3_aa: CSVEDLGGGSF
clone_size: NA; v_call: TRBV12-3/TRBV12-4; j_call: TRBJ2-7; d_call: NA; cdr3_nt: TGTGCCATCGGGGACTACGAGCAGTACTTC; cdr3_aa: CAIGDYEQYF
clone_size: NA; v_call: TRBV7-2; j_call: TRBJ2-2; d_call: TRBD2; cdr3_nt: TGTGCCAGCAGCCCTAGCCAGACTAGCTTCACCGGGGAGCTGTTTTTT; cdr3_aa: CASSPSQTSFTGELFF
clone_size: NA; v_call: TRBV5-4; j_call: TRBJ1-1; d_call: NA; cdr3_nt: TGTGCCAGCAATATGGGGCAGATGAACACTGAAGCTTTCTTT; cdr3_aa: CASNMGQMNTEAFF
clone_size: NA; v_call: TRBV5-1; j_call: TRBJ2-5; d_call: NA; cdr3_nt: TGCGCCAGCAGCGTCGCAGGGGATCGCGGAGAGACCCAGTACTTC; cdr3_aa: CASSVAGDRGETQYF
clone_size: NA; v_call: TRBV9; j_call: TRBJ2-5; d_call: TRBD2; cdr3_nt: TGTGCCAGCAGCGTAGGGCTAGCGGGAGTGAAGATGCGGGAGACCCAGTACTTC; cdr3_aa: CASSVGLAGVKMRETQYF
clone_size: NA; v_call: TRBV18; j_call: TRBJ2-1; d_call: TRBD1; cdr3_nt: TGTGCCAGCTCGCTGACAGGGGACAATGAGCAGTTCTTC; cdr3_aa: CASSLTGDNEQFF
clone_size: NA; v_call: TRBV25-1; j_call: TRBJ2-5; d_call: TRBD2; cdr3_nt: TGTGCCAGCAGTGAGGCGGGAGTAGAGACCCAGTACTTC; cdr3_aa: CASSEAGVETQYF
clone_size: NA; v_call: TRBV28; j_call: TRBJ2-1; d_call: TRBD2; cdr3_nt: TGTGCCAGCAGTCGCCCAGCGGGGGGCTCGGGCAATGAGCAGTTCTTC; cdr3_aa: CASSRPAGGSGNEQFF
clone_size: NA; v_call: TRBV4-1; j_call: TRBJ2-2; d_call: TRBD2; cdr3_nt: TGCGCCAGCAGCCACCAGCGGGGGACCGGGGAGCTGTTTTTT; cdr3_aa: CASSHQRGTGELFF
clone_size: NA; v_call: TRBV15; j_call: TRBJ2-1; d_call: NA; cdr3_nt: TGTGCCACCAGCCTTTCCAGTTACAATGAGCAGTTCTTC; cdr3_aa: CATSLSSYNEQFF
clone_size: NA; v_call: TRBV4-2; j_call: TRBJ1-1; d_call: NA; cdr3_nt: TGTGCCAGCAGCCAAAGTACTCAGGGGCCCACTGAAGCTTTCTTT; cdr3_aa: CASSQSTQGPTEAFF
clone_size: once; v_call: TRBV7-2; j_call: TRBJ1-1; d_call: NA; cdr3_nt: TGTGCCAGCAGCCTCCTGCGGGGGGCGATAGCTTTCTTT; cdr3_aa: CASSLLRGAIAFF
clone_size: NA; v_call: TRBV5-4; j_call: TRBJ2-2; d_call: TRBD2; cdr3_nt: TGTGCCAGCAGCTTATTCGGGGGGTCGAACACCGGGGAGCTGTTTTTT; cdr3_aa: CASSLFGGSNTGELFF
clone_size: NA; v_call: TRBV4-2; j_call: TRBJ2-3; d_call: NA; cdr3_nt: TGTGCCAGCAGCCAAGTTTCGGGAGCCACAGATACGCAGTATTTT; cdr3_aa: CASSQVSGATDTQYF
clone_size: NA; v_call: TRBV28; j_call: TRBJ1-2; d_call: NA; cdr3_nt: TGTGCCACCAGGACAGCCAAAAGGGGCTACACCTTC; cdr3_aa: CATRTAKRGYTF
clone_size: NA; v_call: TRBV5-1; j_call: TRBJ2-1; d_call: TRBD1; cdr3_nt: TGCGCCAGCAGCTGGGACAGGTTTGAGCAGTTCTTC; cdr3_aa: CASSWDRFEQFF
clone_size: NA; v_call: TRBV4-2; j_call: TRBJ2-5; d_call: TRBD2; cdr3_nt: TGTGCCAGCAGCCAAGACCCCCCCCAGGGAGGGGAGACCCAGTACTTC; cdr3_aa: CASSQDPPQGGETQYF
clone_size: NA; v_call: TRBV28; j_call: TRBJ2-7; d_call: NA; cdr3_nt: TGTGCCAGCAGATGGGGCAGGGCATCCTACGAGCAGTACTTC; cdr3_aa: CASRWGRASYEQYF
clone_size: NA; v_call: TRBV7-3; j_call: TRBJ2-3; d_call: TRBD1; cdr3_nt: TGTGCCAGCAGCTCGACGGGACAGGGTTCAGATACGCAGTATTTT; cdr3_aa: CASSSTGQGSDTQYF
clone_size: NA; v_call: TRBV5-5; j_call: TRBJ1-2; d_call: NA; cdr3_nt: TGTGCCAGCAGCGCCGGGGGGGCCAGTTATGGCTACACCTTC; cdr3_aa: CASSAGGASYGYTF
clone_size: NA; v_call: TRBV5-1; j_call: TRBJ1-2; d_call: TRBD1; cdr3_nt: TGCGCCAGCAGCTTGGGACAGGGACGTGGCTACACCTTC; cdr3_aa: CASSLGQGRGYTF
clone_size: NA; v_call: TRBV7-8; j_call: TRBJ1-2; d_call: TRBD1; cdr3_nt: TGTGCCAGCAGCTTAAAATCGGTGGGACAGCAGACTAACTATGGCTACACCTTC; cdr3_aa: CASSLKSVGQQTNYGYTF
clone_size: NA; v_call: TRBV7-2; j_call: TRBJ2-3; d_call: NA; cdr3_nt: TGTGCGACCACAATCGGGGGGCGCGCAGATACGCAGTATTTT; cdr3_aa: CATTIGGRADTQYF
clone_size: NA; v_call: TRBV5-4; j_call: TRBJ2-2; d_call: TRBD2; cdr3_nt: TGTGCCAGCAGCTTGGCGGGGGGGCAGGGCACCGGGGAGCTGTTTTTT; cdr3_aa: CASSLAGGQGTGELFF
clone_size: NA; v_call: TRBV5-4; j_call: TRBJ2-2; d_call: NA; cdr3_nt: TGTGCCAGCAGCTTGGCTAGATCCGGGGAGCTGTTTTTT; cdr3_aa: CASSLARSGELFF
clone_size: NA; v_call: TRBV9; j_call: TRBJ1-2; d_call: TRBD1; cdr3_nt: TGTGCCAGCAGCGTTATGACAGGGGTTGGCTACACCTTC; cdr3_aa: CASSVMTGVGYTF
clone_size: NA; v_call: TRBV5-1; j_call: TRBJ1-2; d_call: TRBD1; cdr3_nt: TGCGCCAGCAGCCAAGGGACAGGGATTGGGAGGGGCTACACCTTC; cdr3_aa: CASSQGTGIGRGYTF
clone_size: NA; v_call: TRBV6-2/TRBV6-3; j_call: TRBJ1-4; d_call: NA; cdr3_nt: TGTGCCAGCAGTTACCCGGAGATAAAACTGTTTTTT; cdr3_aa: CASSYPEIKLFF
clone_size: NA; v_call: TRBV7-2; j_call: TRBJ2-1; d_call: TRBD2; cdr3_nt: TGTGCCAGCAGCCCCCCCGGACTAGCGGGGTACAATGAGCAGTTCTTC; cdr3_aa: CASSPPGLAGYNEQFF
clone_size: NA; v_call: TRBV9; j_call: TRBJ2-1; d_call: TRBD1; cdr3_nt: TGTGCCAGCAGCGTAGAAGGGACAGGGGGGAATGAGCAGTTCTTC; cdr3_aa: CASSVEGTGGNEQFF
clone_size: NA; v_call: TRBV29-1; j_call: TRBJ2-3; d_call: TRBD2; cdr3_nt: TGCAGCGTTCGTAGCGGGAGAGGCTCAGATACGCAGTATTTT; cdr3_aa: CSVRSGRGSDTQYF
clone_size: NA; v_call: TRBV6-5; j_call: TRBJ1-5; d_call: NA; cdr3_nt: TGTGCCAGCAGTTACCGGGACAATCAGCCCCAGCATTTT; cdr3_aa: CASSYRDNQPQHF
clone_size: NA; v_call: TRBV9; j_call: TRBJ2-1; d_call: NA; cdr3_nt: TGTGCCAGCAGCGTAGCCCCGTGGCGGTATGAGCAGTTCTTC; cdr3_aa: CASSVAPWRYEQFF
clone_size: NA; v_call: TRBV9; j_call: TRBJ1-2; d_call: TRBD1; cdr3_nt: TGTGCCAGCAGCGGCGACAGGGCGGGGGGCTACACCTTC; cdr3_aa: CASSGDRAGGYTF
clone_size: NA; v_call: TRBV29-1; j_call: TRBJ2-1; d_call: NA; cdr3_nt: TGCAGCGTTGAATCGCGGAATGAGCAGTTCTTC; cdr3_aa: CSVESRNEQFF
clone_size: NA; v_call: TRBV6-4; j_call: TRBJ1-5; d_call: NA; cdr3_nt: TGTGCCAGCAGTATAAGCTCCAATCAGCCCCAGCATTTT; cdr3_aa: CASSISSNQPQHF
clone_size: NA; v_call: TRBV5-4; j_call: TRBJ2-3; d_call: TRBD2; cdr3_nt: TGTGCCAGCAGCTTGGCCTTAGCGGGAGTTGTTCCAGATACGCAGTATTTT; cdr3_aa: CASSLALAGVVPDTQYF
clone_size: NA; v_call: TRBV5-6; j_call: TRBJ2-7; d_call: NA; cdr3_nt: TGTGCCAGCAGCTTGGTATCGGGGGTGTACGAGCAGTACTTC; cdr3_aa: CASSLVSGVYEQYF
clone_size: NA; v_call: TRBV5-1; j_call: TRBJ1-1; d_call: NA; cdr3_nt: TGCGCCAGCAGCTTATCAGGGAAGGGGAACACTGAAGCTTTCTTT; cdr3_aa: CASSLSGKGNTEAFF
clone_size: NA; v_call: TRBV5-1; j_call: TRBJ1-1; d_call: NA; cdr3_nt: TGCGCCAGCAGCTTGGGACCGGGAGGGAACACTGAAGCTTTCTTT; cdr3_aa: CASSLGPGGNTEAFF
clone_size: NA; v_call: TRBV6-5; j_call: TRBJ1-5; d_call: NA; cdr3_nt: TGTGCCAGCAGAAAGGGGGACCATAGCAATCAGCCCCAGCATTTT; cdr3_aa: CASRKGDHSNQPQHF
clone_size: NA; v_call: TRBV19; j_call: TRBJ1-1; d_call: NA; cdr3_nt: TGTGCCAGTAGTCCCTCTCGACACTTTATCGCGGCTTTCTTT; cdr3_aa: CASSPSRHFIAAFF
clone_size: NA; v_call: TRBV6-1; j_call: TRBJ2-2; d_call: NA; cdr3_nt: TGTGCCAGCAGTGAAGAACGGGGCACCGGGGAGCTGTTTTTT; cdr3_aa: CASSEERGTGELFF
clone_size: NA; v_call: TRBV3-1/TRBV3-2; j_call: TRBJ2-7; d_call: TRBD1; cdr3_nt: TGTGCCAGCAGCCTACTACCTTCCGGGACAGGGTCCTACGAGCAGTACTTC; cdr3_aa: CASSLLPSGTGSYEQYF
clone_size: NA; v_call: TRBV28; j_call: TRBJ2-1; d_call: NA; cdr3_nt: TGTGCCAGCAACAGGCCCAATGAGCAGTTCTTC; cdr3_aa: CASNRPNEQFF
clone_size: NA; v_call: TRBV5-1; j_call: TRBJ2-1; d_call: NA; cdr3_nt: TGCGCCAGCAGCTTTTGGAGCGGCGGCGCGTCCTACAATGAGCAGTTCTTC; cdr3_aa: CASSFWSGGASYNEQFF
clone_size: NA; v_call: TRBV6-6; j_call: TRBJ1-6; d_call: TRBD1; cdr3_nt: TGTGCCAGCAGTTCCCAGGGGGGTTCACCCCTCCACTTT; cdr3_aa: CASSSQGGSPLHF
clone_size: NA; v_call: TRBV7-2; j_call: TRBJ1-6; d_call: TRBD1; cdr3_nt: TGTGCCAGCAGCCCTGGGACAGCAAATTCACCCCTCCACTTT; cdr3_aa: CASSPGTANSPLHF